The sample holds many counts of the clone carrying this TCR beta chain. This sample is drawn from a study of CD8 T cells in ankylosing spondylitis. TCRdb re-derived calls from the 5' RACE reads in MiXCR, one entry per CDR3 protein. The sample contains approximately 42,000 distinct CDR3 sequences, around 3.8% of which appear only once. The CDR3 has 12 residues. Germline values: CDR1 SGDLS, CDR2 YYNGEE. V was trimmed by 4 bases and J by 1 base, leaving 3 bases between them. The receptor was isolated from a female donor with ankylosing spondylitis or in good health (not recorded which). V gene TRBV9 combines with J gene TRBJ1-3; D remains ambiguous. Source material: blood, either unsorted or a sorted T cell fraction (not recorded which). The CDR3 region has the DNA TGTGCCAGCAGCCCATCTGGAAACACCATATATTTT. Its protein is CASSPSGNTIYF.